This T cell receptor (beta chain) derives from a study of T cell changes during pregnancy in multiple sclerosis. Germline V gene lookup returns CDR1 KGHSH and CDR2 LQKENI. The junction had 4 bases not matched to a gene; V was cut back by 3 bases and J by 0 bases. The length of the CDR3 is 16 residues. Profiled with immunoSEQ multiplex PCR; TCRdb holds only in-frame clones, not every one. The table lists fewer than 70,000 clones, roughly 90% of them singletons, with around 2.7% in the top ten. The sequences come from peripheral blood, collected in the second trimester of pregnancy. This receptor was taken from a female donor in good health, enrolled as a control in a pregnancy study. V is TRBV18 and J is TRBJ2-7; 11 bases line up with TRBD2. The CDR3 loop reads CASSPPGTSGSYEQYF. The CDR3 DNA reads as TGTGCCAGCTCACCCCCCGGGACTAGCGGCTCCTACGAGCAGTACTTC.